A single sample is the source of the 30 T cell receptor beta chains below, sequenced in a study of blood T cell repertoires in COVID-19. The assay was immunoSEQ multiplex PCR, and TCRdb's table has in-frame clones only and misses some. This sample has approximately 300,000 clones, with 80% to 90% found just once. Sequenced: peripheral blood. Receptors were obtained from a man aged 45-65 years with active or convalescent COVID-19.

This CDR3 reads CASSQRQGADTQYF. The CDR3 DNA is TGTGCCAGCAGCCAAAGACAGGGGGCGGATACGCAGTATTTT. This sequence joins TRBV14 and TRBJ2-3; 10 nucleotides align to TRBD1. The CDR3 is 14 residues long. Trimming removed 2 bases from V and 6 bases from J; junction bases left unmatched: 2. Looked up from germline, CDR1 is SGHDN and CDR2 is FVKESK.

The rearrangement links TRBV6-7 to TRBJ1-6; D uncertain. TRBV6-7 is labeled an ORF, and its function is uncertain. This CDR3 spans 16 amino acids. Trimming pared 5 bases from V and 5 bases from J, leaving 16 bases between. The CDR3 reads CASSPGRRAHNSPLHF. The DNA for the CDR3 is TGTGCCAGCAGTCCTGGACGGAGGGCACATAATTCACCCCTCCACTTT.

The genes are TRBV11-2 and TRBJ2-7, with 7 bases that match TRBD1. Germline V gene sequence: CDR1 SGHAT, CDR2 FQNNGV. CDR3 length: 13 residues. Trimming at V came to 5 bases and at J to 6 bases, leaving 7 bases not matched to a gene. CDR3 region: CASSRPDRAEQYF. CDR3 bases: TGTGCCAGCAGCCGCCCCGACAGGGCCGAGCAGTACTTC.

The chain combines TRBV18 with TRBJ1-4; 9 bases fit TRBD1. CDR3 length: 15 amino acids. Germline V CDR1 and CDR2: KGHSH, LQKENI. The V gene end was trimmed by 3 bases and the J gene end by 4 bases; junction bases not matched to a gene: 3. This CDR3 reads CASSPRQGDNEKLFF. CDR3 DNA sequence: TGTGCCAGCTCACCCAGACAGGGGGATAATGAAAAACTGTTTTTT.

V and J are TRBV3-1 (or the pseudogene TRBV3-2) and TRBJ2-6; unclear D gene. This CDR3 is 15 amino acids long. Trimming stripped 0 bases from V and 0 bases from J, with 3 bases between. Germline V CDR1 and CDR2: LGHDT, YNNKEL (reference sequence). The CDR3 sequence: CASSQELSGANVLTF. In DNA form, the CDR3 reads TGTGCCAGCAGCCAAGAACTCTCTGGGGCCAACGTCCTGACTTTC.

The rearrangement links TRBV11-1 to TRBJ1-2, with 7 bases that match TRBD1. Trimming removed 1 base from V and 7 bases from J; junction bases left unmatched: 3. The germline V gene has CDR1 SGHAT and CDR2 FQDESV (reference sequence). This CDR3 spans 13 amino acids. The CDR3, as DNA: TGTGCCAGCAGCTTAGATCCAGGGGGTGGCTACACCTTC. As protein: CASSLDPGGGYTF.

V is TRBV28 and J is TRBJ1-2; D possibly corresponds to TRBD1 (5 bases). Germline CDR1 and CDR2: MDHEN and SYDVKM. The V end lost 4 bases, the J end lost 5 bases, and 20 bases lay between the germline ends. The CDR3 runs 16 residues. The CDR3 loop reads CASSSPRQGPWYGYTF. For the CDR3, the DNA is TGTGCCAGCAGTTCCCCCCGGCAGGGTCCTTGGTATGGCTACACCTTC.

The V and J genes are TRBV5-1 and TRBJ2-2; 8 nucleotides agree with TRBD2. Looked up from germline, CDR1 is SGHRS and CDR2 is YFSETQ. The trim removed 4 bases at V and 2 bases at J, leaving 10 bases unmatched. The CDR3 is 17 amino acids. The CDR3 region is CASSPGSGGHNTGELFF. The CDR3 DNA reads TGCGCCAGCAGCCCTGGATCGGGGGGGCACAACACCGGGGAGCTGTTTTTT.

The CDR3 region has the DNA TGTGCCAGCAGCCACGGCGGGGGATCTGAAGCTTTCTTT. Its protein product is CASSHGGGSEAFF. This chain joins TRBV28 and TRBJ1-1, with D perhaps TRBD1 (5 bases). Germline CDR1 reads MDHEN; CDR2 reads SYDVKM. The CDR3 totals 13 residues. Trimming shortened V by 6 bases and J by 6 bases, and 14 bases separated the two germline ends.

This clone was counted between two and nine times. This sequence joins TRBV3-1 (or the pseudogene TRBV3-2) and TRBJ1-4; the match to TRBD1 covers 8 bases. This CDR3 has 13 amino acids. Germline V gene sequence: CDR1 LGHDT, CDR2 YNNKEL (reference sequence). V trimming: 4 bases; J trimming: 8 bases; junction bases outside the gene matches: 3. This CDR3 reads CASSPTGEEKLFF. DNA of the CDR3: TGTGCCAGCAGCCCGACAGGGGAGGAAAAACTGTTTTTT.

This clone appeared once. The chain uses TRBV30 and TRBJ1-4; TRBD1 aligns across 8 bases. V gave up 2 bases and J gave up 10 bases; unmatched junction bases: 9. The CDR3 loop spans 14 amino acids. Germline CDR1 is GTSNPN and CDR2 is SVGIG (reference sequence). CDR3 DNA sequence: TGTGCCTGGAGTTCCGGGACAGGAGCGAGAAAACTGTTTTTT. This gives the protein CAWSSGTGARKLFF.

The chain links TRBV30 to TRBJ1-4; 10 bases agree with TRBD1. From germline, CDR1 is GTSNPN and CDR2 SVGIG (reference sequence). The CDR3 length is 12 residues. The CDR3 bases are TGTGCTGCGGACAGGGGGTATGAAAAACTGTTTTTT. Translating it yields CAADRGYEKLFF.

Turning to this clone: A read error may produce the germline difference seen at one junction end. The chain has TRBV7-2 and TRBJ2-7; TRBD2 matches at 11 bases. Germline V gene sequence: CDR1 SGHTA, CDR2 FQGNSA. There are 13 residues in the CDR3. CDR3 in amino acids: CASSLDKGTSGFF. CDR3 DNA: TGTGCCAGCAGCTTAGATAAGGGGACTAGCGGTTTCTTC. Combining the CDR3 with reference TRBV7-2 and TRBJ2-7 gives the whole variable domain GAGVSQSPSNKVTEKGKDVELRCDPISGHTALYWYRQSLGQGLEFLIYFQGNSAPDKSGLPSDRFSAERTGGSVSTLTIQRTQQEDSAVYLCASSLDKGTSGFFGPGTRLTVT.

This chain uses TRBV2 with TRBJ2-5, with D maybe TRBD2 (6 bases). Trimming stripped 3 bases from V and 4 bases from J, with 12 bases between. This CDR3 is built from 14 residues. The germline CDR1 and CDR2 sequences are SNHLY and FYNNEI. The CDR3 DNA reads TGTGCCAGCAGTGAGGATTTTAGCGGAGAGACCCAGTACTTC. This gives the protein CASSEDFSGETQYF.

V gene TRBV9 combines with J gene TRBJ2-1, with 10 bases that match TRBD2. Germline-derived CDR1 and CDR2 are SGDLS and YYNGEE. The CDR3 spans 13 residues. Trimming cost V 0 bases and J 13 bases; bases outside gene matches: 4. This CDR3 reads CASSVAAGGPQFF. In DNA form, the CDR3 reads TGTGCCAGCAGCGTAGCAGCGGGGGGGCCTCAGTTCTTC. Full variable domain (rest looked up from reference TRBV9 and TRBJ2-1): DSGVTQTPKHLITATGQRVTLRCSPRSGDLSVYWYQQSLDQGLQFLIQYYNGEERAKGNILERFSAQQFPDLHSELNLSSLELGDSALYFCASSVAAGGPQFFGPGTRLTVL.

The rearrangement uses TRBV6-5 and TRBJ2-1; tentatively, D is TRBD2 (5 bases). V was cut by 2 bases and J by 5 bases, with 7 bases left in between. Germline assignment: CDR1 MNHEY and CDR2 SVGAGI. The CDR3 has 13 residues. CDR3 amino acids: CASSYNGDNEQFF. The CDR3 DNA sequence: TGTGCCAGCAGTTACAACGGGGACAATGAGCAGTTCTTC.

V gene TRBV27 combines with J gene TRBJ1-1; TRBD1 is a possible D gene (6 bases). V was pared by 5 bases and J by 0 bases, with 13 bases between. The CDR3 loop spans 15 amino acids. The germline CDR1 and CDR2 sequences are MNHEY and SMNVEV (reference sequence). CDR3 loop: CASSPQTGMNTEAFF. Here the CDR3 DNA reads TGTGCCAGCAGTCCCCAGACAGGTATGAACACTGAAGCTTTCTTT.

This chain joins TRBV10-3 and TRBJ2-5; D is possibly TRBD1 (6 bases). Germline V lookup: CDR1 ENHRY, CDR2 SYGVKD. CDR3 length equals 13 residues. Deletions cut 5 bases from V and 4 bases from J, with 11 bases between. The CDR3, as DNA: TGTGCCATCAGTTCTGAACAGGGAGAGACCCAGTACTTC. Its protein product is CAISSEQGETQYF.

This clone was observed a handful of times. The gene calls are TRBV5-8 and TRBJ2-5; D perhaps matches TRBD2 (6 bases). CDR3 length: 14 amino acids. V lost 4 bases, J lost 3 bases, and 13 bases lay in between. CDR1 is SGHTS, CDR2 YDEGEE, per germline. The CDR3 loop reads CASSVWGLKETQYF. CDR3 nucleotide sequence: TGTGCCAGCAGCGTGTGGGGACTTAAAGAGACCCAGTACTTC.

This clone came up once. The rearrangement joins TRBV19 to TRBJ1-5, with no clear D. This CDR3 spans 14 amino acids. Germline values: CDR1 LNHDA, CDR2 SQIVND (reference sequence). V lost 7 bases, J lost 0 bases, and 10 bases lay in between. The CDR3 nucleotides are TGTGCCAGTACTGACATCTTTAGCAATCAGCCCCAGCATTTT. Translation: CASTDIFSNQPQHF.

The chain carries TRBV9 and TRBJ2-7; D possibly corresponds to TRBD2 (5 bases). Between the trimmed V and J ends, which lost 1 base and 3 bases, there was a span of 14 bases. This CDR3 has 15 residues. Per germline, CDR1 SGDLS and CDR2 YYNGEE. DNA of the CDR3: TGTGCCAGCAGCGTAAGTTTGGGAGAGAGCTACGAGCAGTACTTC. Translated: CASSVSLGESYEQYF.

J is TRBJ2-5 and V is TRBV10-2; D may be TRBD1 (6 bases). CDR3 length: 15 amino acids. Trimming removed 3 bases from V and 5 bases from J, with 16 bases in between. The germline gives CDR1 WSHSY, CDR2 SAAADI. The CDR3 loop is CASSEPGQPRETQYF. The CDR3 coding sequence is TGCGCCAGCAGTGAACCCGGACAGCCGAGGGAGACCCAGTACTTC.

V is TRBV18 and J is TRBJ2-7; D possibly corresponds to TRBD2 (7 bases). The CDR3 extends over 14 amino acids. CDR1 and CDR2 from the germline V gene are KGHSH and LQKENI. V lost 5 bases and J lost 4, with 15 bases in between. The CDR3 loop reads CASSSEGGEYEQYF. The CDR3 DNA reads TGTGCCAGCTCATCCGAGGGGGGGGAGTACGAGCAGTACTTC.

This clone appeared a single time. The V gene is TRBV7-3, the J gene TRBJ2-3; TRBD1 might be the D (6 bases). The germline V gene has CDR1 SGHTA and CDR2 FQGTGA. V gave up 5 bases and J gave up 0 bases, with 6 bases separating them. This CDR3 contains 13 residues. In DNA form, the CDR3 reads TGTGCCAGCAGCGGACAGAGCACAGATACGCAGTATTTT. Protein: CASSGQSTDTQYF.

CDR3 residues: CASSGTENSPLHF. The CDR3 DNA sequence: TGTGCCAGCTCCGGGACAGAGAATTCACCCCTCCACTTT. The rearrangement joins TRBV6-5 to TRBJ1-6; 7 positions match TRBD1. Losses at the gene ends were 8 bases for V and 7 bases for J; bases not matched to a gene: 5. The CDR3 has 13 residues. CDR1 and CDR2 (germline): MNHEY, SVGAGI.

This clone was counted only a few times. Additional DNA sequences in this sample encode the identical CDR3. This chain joins TRBV6-5 and TRBJ1-5; D not resolved. This CDR3 is 13 amino acids long. V was pared by 6 bases and J by 2 bases, with 8 bases between. The germline V gene encodes CDR1 MNHEY and CDR2 SVGAGI. The CDR3 DNA follows: TGTGCCAGCAGCTGGCAGGGCAATCAGCCCCAGCATTTT. Protein: CASSWQGNQPQHF.

V usage is TRBV5-1 and J usage is TRBJ1-2; 7 bases are a match to TRBD1. The J segment lost 5 bases and the V segment lost 5 bases, leaving 12 bases of the junction unmatched. In germline, CDR1 is SGHRS, CDR2 YFSETQ. CDR3 length: 15 amino acids. CDR3 nucleotide sequence: TGCGCCAGCAGAACCGGGACAGTAATTAGATATGGCTACACCTTC. Translating gives CASRTGTVIRYGYTF.

The V call is TRBV15, the J call TRBJ1-4, with D possibly being TRBD1 (5 bases). Germline V gene sequence: CDR1 LNHNV, CDR2 YYDKDF (reference sequence). The CDR3 consists of 15 residues. The V gene lost 6 bases and the J gene lost 5 bases, with 16 bases spanning the gap. CDR3 nucleotides: TGTGCCACCAGTCCTAGGGGCGCGTGGAATGAAAAACTGTTTTTT. Its protein product is CATSPRGAWNEKLFF.

The gene calls are TRBV10-1 and TRBJ2-7; D perhaps matches TRBD1 (5 bases). The CDR3 runs to 15 residues. V gave up 5 bases and J gave up 0 bases, with 14 bases separating them. Germline loops: CDR1 WNHNN, CDR2 SYGVQD (reference sequence). The CDR3 DNA follows: TGCGCCAGCAGTACAGAATGGGGCCTCTCCTACGAGCAGTACTTC. It specifies CASSTEWGLSYEQYF.

The chain carries TRBV6-5 and TRBJ1-2; no firm D call. V was pared by 11 bases and J by 4 bases, with 23 bases between. The CDR3 spans 15 residues. Germline CDR1 is MNHEY and CDR2 is SVGAGI. The CDR3 protein is CAARRYRTPRYGYTF. CDR3 DNA: TGTGCCGCCCGGCGGTATCGAACCCCCCGCTATGGCTACACCTTC.